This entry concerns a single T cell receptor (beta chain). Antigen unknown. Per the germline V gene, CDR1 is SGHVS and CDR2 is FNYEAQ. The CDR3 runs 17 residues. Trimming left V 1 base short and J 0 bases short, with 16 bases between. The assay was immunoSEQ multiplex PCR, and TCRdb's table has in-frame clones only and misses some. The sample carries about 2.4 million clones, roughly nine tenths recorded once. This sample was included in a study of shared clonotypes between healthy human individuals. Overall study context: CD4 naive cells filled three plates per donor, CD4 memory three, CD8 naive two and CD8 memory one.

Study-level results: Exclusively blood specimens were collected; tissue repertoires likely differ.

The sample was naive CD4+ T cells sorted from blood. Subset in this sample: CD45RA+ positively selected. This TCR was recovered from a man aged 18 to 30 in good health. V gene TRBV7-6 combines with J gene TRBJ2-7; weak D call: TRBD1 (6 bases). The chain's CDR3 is CASSLGGTGLHSYEQYF. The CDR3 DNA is TGTGCCAGCAGCTTAGGGGGAACAGGGCTCCACTCCTACGAGCAGTACTTC.